The 11 T cell receptor beta chains below all came from one sample that was sequenced in a study of blood T cell repertoires in COVID-19. The method was immunoSEQ multiplex PCR; TCRdb's version includes in-frame clones alone and lacks a portion of them. The sample shows around 300,000 clones, 85% of them seen only once. Input material: PBMCs or T cells enriched from blood (not recorded which). Source of these receptors: a woman in her forties or fifties who had recovered from COVID-19.

In DNA form, the CDR3 reads TGTGCCAGCACCCCACGGGTAGACCCCACCGGGGAGCTGTTTTTT. Its protein is CASTPRVDPTGELFF. The chain recombines TRBV5-8 with TRBJ2-2, with unresolved D. Trimming stripped 6 bases from V and 4 bases from J, with 16 bases between. Germline V lookup: CDR1 SGHTS, CDR2 YDEGEE. The CDR3 spans 15 residues.

The V gene is TRBV5-6, the J gene TRBJ2-5; perhaps TRBD1 as D (5 bases). The CDR3 runs 13 residues. Germline V gives CDR1 SGHDT, CDR2 YYEEEE. The V and J ends lost 0 bases and 6 bases respectively, with 9 bases between them. Here the CDR3 reads CASSLGQGKTQYF. The CDR3 DNA is TGTGCCAGCAGCTTGGGGCAGGGAAAGACCCAGTACTTC. The full variable domain, rest sourced from reference TRBV5-6 and TRBJ2-5, is DAGVTQSPTHLIKTRGQQVTLRCSPKSGHDTVSWYQQALGQGPQFIFQYYEEEERQRGNFPDRFSGHQFPNYSSELNVNALLLGDSALYLCASSLGQGKTQYFGPGTRLLVL.

The genes are TRBV5-3 and TRBJ2-7; weak D call: TRBD2 (6 bases). TRBV5-3 is given ORF status, its function remaining uncertain. CDR3 length: 15 residues. The V end was cut by 6 bases, the J end by 0 bases, with 16 bases between. CDR3 in DNA: TGTGCCAGAATCAAAGGAGGGATTAGCTCCTACGAGCAGTACTTC. Amino acids: CARIKGGISSYEQYF.

The CDR3 nucleotides read TGTGCCAGCAGCTCCAAACACCCCGGGACTAGCGATGGAAGCTCCTACAATGAGCAGTTCTTC. It encodes CASSSKHPGTSDGSSYNEQFF. This chain joins TRBV12-1 and TRBJ2-1; TRBD2 reflects the table's D call only, with no check against the DNA. TRBV12-1 is a pseudogene segment. The CDR3 has 21 residues.

J is TRBJ2-1 and V is TRBV11-3; 8 nucleotides align to TRBD2. J was trimmed by 8 bases and V by 5 bases; bases with no gene match: 14. CDR1 and CDR2 from the germline V gene are SGHNT and YENEEA. The length of the CDR3 is 16 residues. CDR3 nucleotides: TGTGCCAGCAGCCCGGGGGTGGCGGGAGGTGTCGATGAGCAGTTCTTC. It encodes CASSPGVAGGVDEQFF.

V usage is TRBV28 and J usage is TRBJ1-2; 10 bases fit TRBD1. Germline V gene sequence: CDR1 MDHEN, CDR2 SYDVKM. This CDR3 contains 17 residues. The J segment lost 5 bases and the V segment lost 5 bases, leaving 14 bases of the junction unmatched. CDR3: CASSPNLRQGALYGYTF. In DNA, the CDR3 is TGTGCCAGCAGTCCGAACCTTCGACAGGGGGCTTTGTATGGCTACACCTTC.

This chain links TRBV20-1 with TRBJ1-1; unclear D gene. Trimming pared 3 bases from V and 2 bases from J, leaving 10 bases between. Germline CDR1 and CDR2: DFQATT and SNEGSKA (reference sequence). This CDR3 spans 13 amino acids. CDR3 protein: CSASDILNTEAFF. The CDR3 DNA reads as TGCAGTGCTAGTGACATCCTAAACACTGAAGCTTTCTTT.

The rearrangement joins TRBV12-5 to TRBJ2-2, with D maybe TRBD2 (7 bases). Germline loops: CDR1 LGHNT, CDR2 FRNRAP. Trimming cost V 5 bases and J 2 bases, with 15 bases left between them. CDR3 length: 16 amino acids. The CDR3 DNA reads as TGTGCTAGTGGTGGGGACGGGGGGCGAAACACCGGGGAGCTGTTTTTT. Translation: CASGGDGGRNTGELFF.

This rearrangement joins TRBV2 to TRBJ2-3; the match to TRBD1 covers 8 bases. V was pared by 8 bases and J by 6 bases, with 7 bases of the junction left unmatched. This CDR3 has 13 amino acids. In germline, CDR1 is SNHLY, CDR2 FYNNEI. Here the CDR3 DNA reads TGTGCCAGCGGGGGACAGGTTTTGGATACGCAGTATTTT. Its translation is CASGGQVLDTQYF. Drawing the rest from reference TRBV2 and TRBJ2-3, the complete variable domain is EPEVTQTPSHQVTQMGQEVILRCVPISNHLYFYWYRQILGQKVEFLVSFYNNEISEKSEIFDDQFSVERPDGSNFTLKIRSTKLEDSAMYFCASGGQVLDTQYFGPGTRLTVL.

The chain recombines TRBV3-1 (or the pseudogene TRBV3-2) with TRBJ2-7, with 12 positions matching TRBD2. The CDR3 runs to 17 residues. The V gene's germline CDR1 is LGHDT and CDR2 YNNKEL (reference sequence). With 1 base clipped from V and 4 bases from J, the junction kept 8 bases outside the gene matches. The CDR3, as DNA: TGTGCCAGCAGCCAAGGGCGACTAGCGGGAGTATCATACGAGCAGTACTTC. It translates to CASSQGRLAGVSYEQYF.

CDR3 protein: CASSTLLTGTNTEAFF. DNA of the CDR3: TGTGCCAGTAGTACGCTTCTGACCGGGACAAACACTGAAGCTTTCTTT. The chain links TRBV19 to TRBJ1-1, with D possibly matching TRBD1 (6 bases). Germline V gives CDR1 LNHDA, CDR2 SQIVND (reference sequence). The CDR3 has 16 residues. V lost 4 bases and J 2 bases, leaving 17 bases between the germline ends.